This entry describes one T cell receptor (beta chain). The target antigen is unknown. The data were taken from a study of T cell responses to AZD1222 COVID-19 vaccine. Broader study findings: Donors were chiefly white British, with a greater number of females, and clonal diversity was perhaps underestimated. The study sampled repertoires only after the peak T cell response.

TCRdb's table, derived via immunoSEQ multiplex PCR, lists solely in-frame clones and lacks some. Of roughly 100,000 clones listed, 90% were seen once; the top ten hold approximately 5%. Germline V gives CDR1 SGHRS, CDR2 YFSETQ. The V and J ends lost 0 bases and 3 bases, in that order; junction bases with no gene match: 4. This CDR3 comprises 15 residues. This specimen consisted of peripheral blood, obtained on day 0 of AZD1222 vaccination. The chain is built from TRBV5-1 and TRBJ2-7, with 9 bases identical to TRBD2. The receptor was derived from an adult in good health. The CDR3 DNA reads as TGCGCCAGCAGCTTGGGCTCTAGCGGGATCTACGAGCAGTACTTC. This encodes CASSLGSSGIYEQYF.